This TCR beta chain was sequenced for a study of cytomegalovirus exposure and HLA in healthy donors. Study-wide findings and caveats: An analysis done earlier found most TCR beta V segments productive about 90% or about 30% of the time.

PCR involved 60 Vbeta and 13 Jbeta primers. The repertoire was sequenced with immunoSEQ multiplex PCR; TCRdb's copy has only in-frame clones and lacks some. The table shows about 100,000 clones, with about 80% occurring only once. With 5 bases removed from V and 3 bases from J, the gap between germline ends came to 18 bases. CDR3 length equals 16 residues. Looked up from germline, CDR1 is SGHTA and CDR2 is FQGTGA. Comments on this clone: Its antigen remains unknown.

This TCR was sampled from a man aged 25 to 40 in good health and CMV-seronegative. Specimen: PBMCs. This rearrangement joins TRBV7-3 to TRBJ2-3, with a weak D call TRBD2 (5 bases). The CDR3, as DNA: TGTGCCAGCAGCCCCCGGGGAGCCTATGGAACAGATACGCAGTATTTT. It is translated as CASSPRGAYGTDTQYF.